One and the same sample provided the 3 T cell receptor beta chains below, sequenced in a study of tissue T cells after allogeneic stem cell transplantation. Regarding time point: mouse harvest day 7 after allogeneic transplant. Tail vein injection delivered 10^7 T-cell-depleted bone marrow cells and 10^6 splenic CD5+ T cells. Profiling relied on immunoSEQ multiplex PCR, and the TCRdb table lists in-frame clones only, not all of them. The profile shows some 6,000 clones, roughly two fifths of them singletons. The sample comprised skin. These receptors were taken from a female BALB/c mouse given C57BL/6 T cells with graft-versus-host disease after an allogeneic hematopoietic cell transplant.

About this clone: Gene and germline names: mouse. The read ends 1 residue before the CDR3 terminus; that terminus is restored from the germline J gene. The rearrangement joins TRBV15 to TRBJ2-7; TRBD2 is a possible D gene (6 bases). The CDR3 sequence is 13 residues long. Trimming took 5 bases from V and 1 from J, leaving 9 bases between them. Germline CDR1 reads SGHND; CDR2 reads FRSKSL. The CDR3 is CASSLGTSYEQYF. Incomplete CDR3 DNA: TGTGCCAGCAGTCTGGGGACGTCCTATGAACAGTAC.

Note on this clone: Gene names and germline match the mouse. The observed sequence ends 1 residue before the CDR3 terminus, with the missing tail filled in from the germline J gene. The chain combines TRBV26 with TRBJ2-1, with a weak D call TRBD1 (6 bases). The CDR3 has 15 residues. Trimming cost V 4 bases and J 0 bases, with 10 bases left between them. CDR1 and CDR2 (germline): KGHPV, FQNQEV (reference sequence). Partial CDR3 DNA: TGTGCCAGCAGTCGTCAGGGGTATAACTATGCTGAGCAGTTC. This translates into CASSRQGYNYAEQF. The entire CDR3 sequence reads CASSRQGYNYAEQFF.

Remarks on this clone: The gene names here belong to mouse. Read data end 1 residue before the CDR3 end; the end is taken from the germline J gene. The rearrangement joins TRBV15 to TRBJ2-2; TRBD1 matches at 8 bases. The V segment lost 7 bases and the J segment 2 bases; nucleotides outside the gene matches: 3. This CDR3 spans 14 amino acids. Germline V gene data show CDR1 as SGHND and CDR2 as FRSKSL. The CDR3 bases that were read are TGTGCCAGCATCAGGGGGCACAACACCGGGCAGCTCTAC. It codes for CASIRGHNTGQLY. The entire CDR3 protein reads CASIRGHNTGQLYF.